What follows are 18 T cell receptor beta chains derived from one specimen sequenced in a study of blood T cells in healthy people across ages. The use of a sample-barcoded 5' primer and a J-beta primer mix characterized a second PCR of about 7 to 12 cycles. TCRdb reprocessed the 5' RACE reads via MiXCR and lists one record per CDR3 protein. The sample has about 1,600,000 distinct CDR3 sequences; roughly 40% are singletons. The source material was blood. The receptors were sampled from a woman under 30 in good health.

V usage is TRBV18 and J usage is TRBJ2-1, with 8 positions matching TRBD2. Germline-derived CDR1 and CDR2 are KGHSH and LQKENI. The CDR3 covers 16 residues. V dropped 0 bases and J dropped 2; count of bases not matched to a gene: 3. CDR3 DNA: TGTGCCAGCTCACCACCGGGCGGGAGGCCCTACAATGAGCAGTTCTTC. This sequence encodes CASSPPGGRPYNEQFF.

The rearrangement joins TRBV20-1 to TRBJ1-5, with D unresolved. Germline lookup yields CDR1 DFQATT and CDR2 SNEGSKA (reference sequence). The CDR3 has 14 residues. CDR3 protein: CSVWGRVSNQPQHF. CDR3 DNA sequence: TGCAGCGTTTGGGGTAGGGTTAGCAATCAGCCCCAGCATTTT.

CDR3: CASAGENYGYTF. In DNA, the CDR3 is TGTGCCAGCGCCGGCGAGAACTATGGCTACACCTTC. The chain couples TRBV4-2 to TRBJ1-2; D gene uncertain. The CDR3 is made up of 12 amino acids. Germline V lookup: CDR1 LGHNA, CDR2 YNFKEQ. Trimming pared 8 bases from V and 2 bases from J, leaving 9 bases between.

The chain carries TRBV20-1 and TRBJ2-3; D possibly uses TRBD1 or TRBD2 (5 bases each). V dropped 3 bases and J dropped 0 bases, with 16 bases sitting between them. Germline V lookup: CDR1 DFQATT, CDR2 SNEGSKA (reference sequence). The CDR3 has 16 residues. The CDR3 nucleotides are TGCAGTGCTAGCCCTCAGGGAGCTCTAAGCACAGATACGCAGTATTTT. Translated: CSASPQGALSTDTQYF.

This clonotype was observed a handful of times. This chain's CDR3 is CASSQQGGITEAFF. The CDR3 DNA reads as TGTGCCAGTAGTCAGCAGGGGGGAATCACTGAAGCTTTCTTT. The V and J genes are TRBV19 and TRBJ1-1; TRBD1 agrees at 7 bases. The CDR3 runs to 14 residues. After removal of 5 bases from V and 4 bases from J, the junction contained 7 bases not matched to a gene. CDR1 is LNHDA, CDR2 SQIVND, per germline (reference sequence).

In this sample, this clonotype turned up once. The V call is TRBV6-2 or TRBV6-3, the J call TRBJ2-5, with 9 bases aligning to TRBD2. CDR3 length: 18 residues. From germline, CDR1 is MNHEY and CDR2 SVGEGT. V shed 0 bases, J shed 3 bases, and the junction held 11 bases outside the gene matches. The DNA for the CDR3 is TGTGCCAGCAGTTACTCGACTAGTTCCGGGACTAGCAAAGAGACCCAGTACTTC. Its translation: CASSYSTSSGTSKETQYF.

The chain links TRBV27 to TRBJ2-1; D call uncertain. V lost 6 bases, J lost 3 bases, and 12 bases lay in between. The CDR3 consists of 14 residues. CDR1 is MNHEY, CDR2 SMNVEV, per germline (reference sequence). The CDR3 DNA reads as TGTGCCAGCAGCCCAGATTTCTACTACAATGAGCAGTTCTTC. This gives the protein CASSPDFYYNEQFF.

J is TRBJ2-1 and V is TRBV12-5; D is ambiguous. Looked up from germline, CDR1 is LGHNT and CDR2 is FRNRAP. The CDR3 extends over 15 amino acids. Trimming removed 2 bases at V and 0 bases at J, with 8 bases between. The CDR3 DNA follows: TGTGCTAGTGGTTTGCCCCCCGGCTCCTACAATGAGCAGTTCTTC. This encodes CASGLPPGSYNEQFF.

The chain employs TRBV6-5 and TRBJ1-1; D is undetermined. The CDR3 extends over 12 amino acids. V gave up 5 bases and J gave up 8 bases, with 12 bases separating them. The germline V gene encodes CDR1 MNHEY and CDR2 SVGAGI. Here the CDR3 DNA reads TGTGCCAGCAGTGAGAACCGGGCCGAAGCTTTCTTT. It specifies CASSENRAEAFF.

The chain is built from TRBV21-1 and TRBJ2-3; the table names TRBD2, a call not compared with the DNA. TRBV21-1 is a known pseudogene. The CDR3 totals 17 residues. CDR3 residues: CASSKPGLADSTDTQYF. The CDR3 region has the DNA TGTGCCAGCAGCAAACCGGGACTAGCGGATAGCACAGATACGCAGTATTTT.

The chain uses TRBV20-1 and TRBJ2-7, with 9 bases that match TRBD2. The CDR3 has 14 residues. J was trimmed by 7 bases and V by 2 bases; bases with no gene match: 9. The germline gives CDR1 DFQATT, CDR2 SNEGSKA (reference sequence). The CDR3 spells CSARRAGGNNEQYF. CDR3 nucleotide sequence: TGCAGTGCTAGACGGGCGGGGGGGAACAATGAGCAGTACTTC.

The rearrangement uses TRBV20-1 and TRBJ2-1; D is ambiguous. This CDR3 contains 14 residues. The ends were cut back, 4 bases at V and 13 bases at J, with 23 bases in the middle. CDR1 is DFQATT and CDR2 is SNEGSKA in the germline V gene (reference sequence). CDR3 loop: CSAIRAHSPSQQFF. The CDR3 DNA reads TGCAGTGCTATCCGGGCCCATAGCCCCTCCCAACAGTTCTTC.

This sequence joins TRBV11-2 and TRBJ2-7; TRBD1 agrees at 8 bases. Germline trimming cut 4 bases from V and 4 bases from J; bases unmatched to any gene: 12. This CDR3 is 16 amino acids long. CDR1 is SGHAT and CDR2 is FQNNGV in the germline V gene. The CDR3: CASSYSLTGVKYEQYF. For the CDR3, the DNA is TGTGCCAGCAGCTACTCCCTGACAGGGGTAAAGTACGAGCAGTACTTC.

CDR3 loop: CSAAYRTGGGITEAFF. CDR3 nucleotides: TGCAGTGCAGCGTATCGGACAGGGGGAGGAATCACTGAAGCTTTCTTT. The chain links TRBV20-1 to TRBJ1-1; 10 bases line up with TRBD1. The V gene's germline CDR1 is DFQATT and CDR2 SNEGSKA (reference sequence). The CDR3 has 16 residues. With 6 bases clipped from V and 4 bases from J, the junction kept 14 bases outside the gene matches.

This clonotype was recorded a few times. The chain links TRBV7-2 to TRBJ2-3; 11 bases are a match to TRBD1. CDR1 and CDR2 from the germline V gene are SGHTA and FQGNSA. J lost 1 base, V lost 10 bases, and 10 bases had no gene match. The CDR3 loop spans 16 amino acids. The CDR3 region is CANPSDRGLGTDTQYF. CDR3 nucleotides: TGTGCCAACCCTTCGGACAGGGGGCTTGGCACAGATACGCAGTATTTT.

DNA of the CDR3: TGTGCCAGCAGTAGACTAGCGGTTGACGATGAGCAGTTCTTC. Translated, it gives CASSRLAVDDEQFF. This chain links TRBV28 with TRBJ2-1, with TRBD2 matching 9 bases. The CDR3 totals 14 residues. Germline CDR1 and CDR2: MDHEN and SYDVKM. After removal of 5 bases from V and 8 bases from J, the junction contained 7 bases not matched to a gene.

This chain connects TRBV12-3 or TRBV12-4 to TRBJ2-1, with unresolved D. This CDR3 comprises 13 residues. V gave up 4 bases and J gave up 15 bases, with 19 bases separating them. DNA of the CDR3: TGTGCCAGCAGTTCATACGGCCCGGAGAAATTGTTCTTC. Translating it yields CASSSYGPEKLFF.

This clonotype was counted a few times. The chain carries TRBV7-2 and TRBJ1-2, with D hard to call. The CDR3 totals 13 residues. CDR1 and CDR2 from the germline V gene are SGHTA and FQGNSA. V lost 3 bases and J 4 bases, leaving 9 bases between the germline ends. CDR3 sequence: CASSFDPPYGYTF. The CDR3 DNA reads TGTGCCAGCAGCTTTGACCCGCCCTATGGCTACACCTTC.